The TCR beta chain under discussion was sequenced for a study of T cell responses to AZD1222 COVID-19 vaccine. Only in-frame clones appear in the TCRdb table, and some are missing; sequencing was by immunoSEQ multiplex PCR. The sample shows approximately 160,000 clones, 85% to 95% of them seen only once. Points on this clone: Its target is not known.

The CDR3 loop spans 14 amino acids. From germline, CDR1 is SGHTS and CDR2 YDEGEE. V was cut by 4 bases and J by 4 bases, with 12 bases left in between. Points from the study as a whole: Mostly white British, mostly female donors; authors suggested clonal diversity may be underestimated.

The clonotype originates from an adult in good health. The sample in question was peripheral blood, obtained on day 0 of AZD1222 vaccination. The chain couples TRBV5-8 to TRBJ1-5, with D maybe TRBD1 (6 bases). The CDR3 region is CASSPGQYNQPQHF. The CDR3 coding sequence is TGTGCCAGCAGCCCAGGACAGTATAATCAGCCCCAGCATTTT.